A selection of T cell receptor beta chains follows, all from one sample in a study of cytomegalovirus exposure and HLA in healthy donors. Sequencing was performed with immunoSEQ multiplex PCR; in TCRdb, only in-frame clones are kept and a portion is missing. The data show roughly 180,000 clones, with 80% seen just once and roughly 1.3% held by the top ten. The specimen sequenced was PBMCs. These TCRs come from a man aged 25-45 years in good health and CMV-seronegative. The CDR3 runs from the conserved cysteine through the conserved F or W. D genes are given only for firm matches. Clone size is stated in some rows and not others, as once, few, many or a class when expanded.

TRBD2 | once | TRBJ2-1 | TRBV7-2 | TGTGCCAGCAGCCCCCGACTAGCGGCGAGTCACTACAATGAGCAGTTCTTC | CASSPRLAASHYNEQFF
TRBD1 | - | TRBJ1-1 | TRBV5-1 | TGCGCCAGCAGCTCAACAGGGGACACTGAAGCTTTCTTT | CASSSTGDTEAFF
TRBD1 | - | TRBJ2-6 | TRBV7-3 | TGTGCCAGCAGCTCAACTGCAGGGACAGCTGGGGCCAACGTCCTGACTTTC | CASSSTAGTAGANVLTF
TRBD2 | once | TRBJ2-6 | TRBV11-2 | TGTGCCAGCAGCCCCTTTCTAGCGGGGGGGCAAGGGGCCAACGTCCTGACTTTC | CASSPFLAGGQGANVLTF
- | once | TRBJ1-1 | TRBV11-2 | TGTGCCAGCAGCTTACGGGGAGGGGCGAACACTGAAGCTTTCTTT | CASSLRGGANTEAFF
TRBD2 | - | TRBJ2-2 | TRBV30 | TGTGCCTGGAGTGTCTGGACTAGCGGGAGGTCGGGGGAGCTGTTTTTT | CAWSVWTSGRSGELFF
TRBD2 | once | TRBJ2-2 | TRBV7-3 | TGTGCCAGCAGCCCCTTGGGCGGGGGGGCCGTCACCGGGGAGCTGTTTTTT | CASSPLGGGAVTGELFF
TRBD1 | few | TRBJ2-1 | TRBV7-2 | TGTGCCAGCAGCTTGGGACAGGGAGGTCGAAATGAGCAGTTCTTC | CASSLGQGGRNEQFF
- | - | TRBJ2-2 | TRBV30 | TGTGCCTGGAGCCGGGAGAGCCCCACCGGGGAGCTGTTTTTT | CAWSRESPTGELFF
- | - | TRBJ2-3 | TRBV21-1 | TGTGCCAGCAGCCCCCAATCCAGGCCTCCCACAGATACGCAGTATTTT | CASSPQSRPPTDTQYF
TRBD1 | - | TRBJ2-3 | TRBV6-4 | TGTGCCAGCAGCGGGAAGGGGGCATTAGGAGATACGCAGTATTTT | CASSGKGALGDTQYF
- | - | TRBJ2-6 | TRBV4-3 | TGCGCCAGCAGCCAAGATGGGGGGTCCCGCTCTGGGGCCAACGTCCTGACTTTC | CASSQDGGSRSGANVLTF
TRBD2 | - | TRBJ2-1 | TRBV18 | TGTGCCAGCTCACCTCGGGCGGGAGAGTACAATGAGCAGTTCTTC | CASSPRAGEYNEQFF
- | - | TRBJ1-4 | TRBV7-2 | TGTGCCAGCAGCTCCCTTAATGAAAAACTGTTTTTT | CASSSLNEKLFF
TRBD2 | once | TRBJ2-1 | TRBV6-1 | TGTGCCAGCAGTGTGACTAGCGGGGGGTCCTACAATGAGCAGTTCTTC | CASSVTSGGSYNEQFF
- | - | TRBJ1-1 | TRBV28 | TGTGCCAGCAACCCGGGGGGGGTGAGCACTGAAGCTTTCTTT | CASNPGGVSTEAFF
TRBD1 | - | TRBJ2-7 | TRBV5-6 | TGTGCCAGCAGCTTGGAGGACAGGGGGAACTACGAGCAGTACTTC | CASSLEDRGNYEQYF
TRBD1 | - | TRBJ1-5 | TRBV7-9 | TGTGCCAGCAGCGGGGGACAGACCAATCAGCCCCAGCATTTT | CASSGGQTNQPQHF
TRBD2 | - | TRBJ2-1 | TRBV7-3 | TGTGCCAGCAGCCTAGGAGCGGGAGGCTACAATGAGCAGTTCTTC | CASSLGAGGYNEQFF
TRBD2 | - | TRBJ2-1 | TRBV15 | TGTGCCACCAGCAGTCTACCTAGCGGGACGGGAGGGAATGAGCAGTTCTTC | CATSSLPSGTGGNEQFF
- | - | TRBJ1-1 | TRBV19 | TGTGCCAGTAGTATATTCGTTGGGGGGGTAAGCACTGAAGCTTTCTTT | CASSIFVGGVSTEAFF
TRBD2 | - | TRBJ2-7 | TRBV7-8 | TGTGCCAGCAGCTCCCCCCAGCGGGGTTACGAGCAGTACTTC | CASSSPQRGYEQYF
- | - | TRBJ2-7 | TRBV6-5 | TGTGCCAGCAGTTACTTCCGGAGCTCCTACGAGCAGTACTTC | CASSYFRSSYEQYF
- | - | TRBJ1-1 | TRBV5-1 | TGCGCCAGCAGCTTGGACAGCTGGACTGAAGCTTTCTTT | CASSLDSWTEAFF
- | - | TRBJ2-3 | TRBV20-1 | TGCAGTGCCGTGCTCGGAGATACGCAGTATTTT | CSAVLGDTQYF
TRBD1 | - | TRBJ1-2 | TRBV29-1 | TGCAGCGTGACAGGGTTGTACGGCTACACCTTC | CSVTGLYGYTF
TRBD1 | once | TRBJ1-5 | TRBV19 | TGTGCCAGTAGTAAGGAAGGGGGCGCGGCTCAGCCCCAGCATTTT | CASSKEGGAAQPQHF
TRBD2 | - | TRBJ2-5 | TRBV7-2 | TGTGCCAGCAGCTTAGCTGTGGGAGGGCTCCAAGAGACCCAGTACTTC | CASSLAVGGLQETQYF
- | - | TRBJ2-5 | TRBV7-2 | TGTGCCAGCAGCCCAGGGGCCCAAGAGACCCAGTACTTC | CASSPGAQETQYF
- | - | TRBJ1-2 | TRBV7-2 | TGTGCCAGCAGCTTAATGCAGTCCTCAGGGAGGTATGGCTACACCTTC | CASSLMQSSGRYGYTF
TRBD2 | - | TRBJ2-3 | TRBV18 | TGTGCCAGCTCACCGCGGACTAGCGGGGTGAGCACAGATACGCAGTATTTT | CASSPRTSGVSTDTQYF
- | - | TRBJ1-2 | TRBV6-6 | TGTGCCAGCACCGTACCAGCTAACTATGGCTACACCTTC | CASTVPANYGYTF
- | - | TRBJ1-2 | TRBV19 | TGTGCCAGTAGTATGGGGGGAGACAGCTATGGCTACACCTTC | CASSMGGDSYGYTF
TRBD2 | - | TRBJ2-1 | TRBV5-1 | TGCGCCAGCGGCCCGACCGGGACTAGGGGCAATGAGCAGTTCTTC | CASGPTGTRGNEQFF
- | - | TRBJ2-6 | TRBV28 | TGTGCCAGCAGTTTTTGGGGAGCTGGGGCCAACGTCCTGACTTTC | CASSFWGAGANVLTF